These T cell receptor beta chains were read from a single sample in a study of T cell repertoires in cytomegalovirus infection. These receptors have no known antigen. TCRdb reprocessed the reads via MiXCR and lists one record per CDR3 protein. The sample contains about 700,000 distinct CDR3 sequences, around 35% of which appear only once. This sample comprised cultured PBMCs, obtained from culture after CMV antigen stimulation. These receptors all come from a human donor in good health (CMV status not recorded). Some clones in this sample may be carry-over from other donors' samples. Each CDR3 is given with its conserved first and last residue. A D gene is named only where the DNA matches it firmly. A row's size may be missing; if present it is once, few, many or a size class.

CASSFLGTEAFF	TGTGCCAGCAGCTTTTTGGGCACTGAAGCTTTCTTT	-	TRBV7-2	TRBJ1-1	many
CASSSGTGGWYEQYF	TGTGCCAGCAGTTCGGGGACAGGAGGTTGGTACGAGCAGTACTTC	TRBD1	TRBV6-2/TRBV6-3	TRBJ2-7	few
CASRPRDGRNSPLHF	TGTGCCAGTAGGCCCCGGGACGGGCGGAATTCACCCCTCCACTTT	-	TRBV19	TRBJ1-6	-
CASSFARGGTYEQYF	TGTGCCAGCAGCTTCGCGCGGGGGGGGACTTACGAGCAGTACTTC	TRBD2	TRBV11-1	TRBJ2-7	few
CASSVGTGHSNQPQHF	TGTGCCAGTAGTGTGGGGACAGGCCATAGCAATCAGCCCCAGCATTTT	TRBD1	TRBV19	TRBJ1-5	-
CASSREGSGTQYF	TGTGCCAGCAGCAGAGAGGGATCTGGGACCCAGTACTTC	-	TRBV7-9	TRBJ2-5	-
CASSPWGREETQYF	TGCGCCAGCAGCCCCTGGGGACGGGAAGAGACCCAGTACTTC	-	TRBV4-1	TRBJ2-5	few
CAIGPEGGQPQHF	TGTGCCATCGGTCCTGAGGGGGGTCAGCCCCAGCATTTT	-	TRBV10-3	TRBJ1-5	-
CASSYSEGLYNEQFF	TGTGCCAGCAGTTACTCGGAAGGGCTGTACAATGAGCAGTTCTTC	-	TRBV6-6	TRBJ2-1	few
CASDRDPYEQYF	TGTGCCAGCGACCGGGACCCCTACGAGCAGTACTTC	-	TRBV2	TRBJ2-7	-
CASSLGGAVPPQHF	TGTGCCAGCAGCTTAGGGGGCGCCGTTCCCCCCCAGCATTTT	-	TRBV7-2	TRBJ1-5	many
CAIDRGGYEQYF	TGTGCCATTGACAGGGGAGGCTACGAGCAGTACTTC	TRBD1	TRBV7-6	TRBJ2-7	-
CASSAGTGVYEQYF	TGTGCCAGCAGCGCCGGGACAGGAGTCTACGAGCAGTACTTC	TRBD1	TRBV12-3/TRBV12-4	TRBJ2-7	-
CASSYTSGRDEQFF	TGTGCCAGCAGTTATACTAGCGGGAGGGATGAGCAGTTCTTC	TRBD2	TRBV2	TRBJ2-1	-
CASKRDRGRSEQFF	TGTGCCAGTAAGCGGGACAGGGGGCGGAGTGAGCAGTTCTTC	TRBD1	TRBV19	TRBJ2-1	few
CASSPPGSREQYF	TGTGCCAGCAGCCCGCCAGGCTCCCGCGAGCAGTACTTC	-	TRBV11-2	TRBJ2-7	few
CASAPPREEYNEQFF	TGTGCCAGCGCGCCTCCGCGGGAGGAGTACAATGAGCAGTTCTTC	TRBD2	TRBV27	TRBJ2-1	-
CASSPQGGAAYQPQHF	TGTGCCAGCAGCCCGCAAGGGGGGGCTGCCTATCAGCCCCAGCATTTT	-	TRBV7-2	TRBJ1-5	-
CASTVGTGGNQPQHF	TGTGCCAGCACCGTAGGGACAGGGGGCAATCAGCCCCAGCATTTT	TRBD1	TRBV2	TRBJ1-5	-
CASSPEGGRGTQYF	TGTGCCAGCAGCCCCGAGGGCGGGAGGGGTACGCAGTATTTT	TRBD2	TRBV4-2	TRBJ2-3	-
CASSAIGGLETQYF	TGTGCCAGCAGCGCGATCGGGGGTTTGGAGACCCAGTACTTC	-	TRBV7-2	TRBJ2-5	-
CASSPGLAGQETQYF	TGTGCCAGCAGCCCGGGACTAGCGGGACAAGAGACCCAGTACTTC	TRBD2	TRBV6-2/TRBV6-3	TRBJ2-5	many
CASKMDRRLRNEQFF	TGTGCCAGCAAGATGGACAGGCGACTAAGAAATGAGCAGTTCTTC	TRBD1	TRBV6-6	TRBJ2-1	few
CATGSNEQFF	TGTGCCACCGGGAGTAATGAGCAGTTCTTC	-	TRBV6-6	TRBJ2-1	-
CASSLDRENYGYTF	TGTGCCAGCAGCCTGGACAGGGAAAACTATGGCTACACCTTC	TRBD1	TRBV7-8	TRBJ1-2	few
CASSLNSLAGQNNEQFF	TGTGCCAGCTCACTTAACTCGCTAGCGGGGCAAAACAATGAGCAGTTCTTC	TRBD2	TRBV18	TRBJ2-1	-
CASSHSPGQGFDF	TGTGCCAGCAGTCATTCTCCGGGACAGGGCTTTGACTTT	TRBD1	TRBV6-6	TRBJ1-6	-